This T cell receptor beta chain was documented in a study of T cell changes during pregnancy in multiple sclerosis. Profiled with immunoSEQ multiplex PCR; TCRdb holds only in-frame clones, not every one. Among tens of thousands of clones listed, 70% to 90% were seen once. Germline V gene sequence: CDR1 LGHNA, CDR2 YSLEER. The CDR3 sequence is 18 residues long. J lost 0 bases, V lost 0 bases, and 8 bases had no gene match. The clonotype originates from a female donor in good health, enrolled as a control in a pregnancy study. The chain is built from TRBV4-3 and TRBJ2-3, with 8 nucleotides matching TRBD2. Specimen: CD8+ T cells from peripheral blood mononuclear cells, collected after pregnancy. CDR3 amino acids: CASSQEIGGETSTDTQYF. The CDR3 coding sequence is TGCGCCAGCAGCCAAGAGATCGGGGGGGAAACTAGCACAGATACGCAGTATTTT.